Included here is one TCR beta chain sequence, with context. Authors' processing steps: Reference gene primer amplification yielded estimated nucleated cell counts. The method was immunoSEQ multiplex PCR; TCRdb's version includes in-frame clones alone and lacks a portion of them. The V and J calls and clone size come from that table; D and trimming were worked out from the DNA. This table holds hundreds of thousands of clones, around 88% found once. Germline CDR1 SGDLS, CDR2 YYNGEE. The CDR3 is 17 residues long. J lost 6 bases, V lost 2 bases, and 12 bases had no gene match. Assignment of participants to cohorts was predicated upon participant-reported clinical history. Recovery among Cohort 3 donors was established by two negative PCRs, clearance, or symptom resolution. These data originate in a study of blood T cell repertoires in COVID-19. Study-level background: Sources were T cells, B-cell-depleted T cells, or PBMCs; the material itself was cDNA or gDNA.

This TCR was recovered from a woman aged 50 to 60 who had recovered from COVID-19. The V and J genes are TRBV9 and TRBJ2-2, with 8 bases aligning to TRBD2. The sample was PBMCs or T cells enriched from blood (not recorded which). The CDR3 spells CASSVIPQAGVSGELFF. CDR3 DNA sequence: TGTGCCAGCAGCGTGATCCCTCAAGCGGGAGTGTCCGGGGAGCTGTTTTTT.